This entry concerns a single T cell receptor beta chain. Per the original data handling: Estimation of nucleated cell counts relied on the amplification of reference gene primers. Profiling relied on immunoSEQ multiplex PCR, and the TCRdb table lists in-frame clones only, not all of them. V, J and clone size reflect that table, while D and trimming were determined from the DNA. Here the sample spans tens of thousands of clones, 70% to 85% being singletons. This specimen belongs to a study of blood T cell repertoires in COVID-19. For the study at large: Some COVID-19 samples were acute and others convalescent; all came from the United States, Italy and Spain.

Germline V CDR1 and CDR2: SGHRS, YFSETQ. The CDR3 length is 17 residues. V was cut by 0 bases and J by 0 bases, with 15 bases left in between. This chain links TRBV5-1 with TRBJ1-1; possibly TRBD1 for D (5 bases). Sequencing input: peripheral blood. This receptor was taken from a man between 60 and 70 years old with acute or convalescent COVID-19. The DNA for the CDR3 is TGCGCCAGCAGCTTGGCCCAGGCAGGGCAAATGAACACTGAAGCTTTCTTT. Its protein product is CASSLAQAGQMNTEAFF.